Shown below are 20 T cell receptor beta chains from a single sample sequenced in a study of blood T cell repertoires in COVID-19. Sequencing used immunoSEQ multiplex PCR; TCRdb keeps in-frame clones, though not all of them. Here the sample spans roughly 300,000 clones, roughly 93% being singletons. The sample consisted of PBMCs or T cells enriched from blood (not recorded which). The source is a middle-aged woman with acute COVID-19.

The rearrangement links TRBV9 to TRBJ2-2; D is possibly TRBD2 (6 bases). V lost 3 bases and J lost 10, with 13 bases in between. Germline CDR1 and CDR2: SGDLS and YYNGEE. The CDR3 is made up of 13 amino acids. As DNA, the CDR3 is TGTGCCAGCAGCGAGGGACTTCCTGAGGAGCTGTTTTTT. Residues: CASSEGLPEELFF.

On this clone: Other DNA sequences from this sample encode an identical CDR3 as well. The CDR3 DNA reads as TGTGCCTGGAGTGTACAGGGCACTGAAGCTTTCTTT. Translated: CAWSVQGTEAFF. The chain uses TRBV30 and TRBJ1-1, with D possibly matching TRBD1 (6 bases). V was trimmed by 0 bases and J by 4 bases, leaving 6 bases between them. The V gene's germline CDR1 is GTSNPN and CDR2 SVGIG (reference sequence). This CDR3 has 12 amino acids.

This chain joins TRBV28 and TRBJ1-3, with a possible D match to TRBD1 (6 bases). CDR3 length equals 15 residues. V lost 6 bases and J 0 bases, leaving 12 bases between the germline ends. The germline V gene has CDR1 MDHEN and CDR2 SYDVKM. CDR3 sequence: CASRLRGFSGNTIYF. The CDR3 nucleotides are TGTGCCAGCAGACTAAGGGGGTTCTCTGGAAACACCATATATTTT.

The gene calls are TRBV18 and TRBJ2-1; D possibly corresponds to TRBD2 (6 bases). Germline V gene data show CDR1 as KGHSH and CDR2 as LQKENI. The V gene lost 6 bases and the J gene lost 2 bases, with 11 bases spanning the gap. The CDR3 contains 14 residues. Here the CDR3 reads CASSGGRAYNEQFF. CDR3 nucleotide sequence: TGTGCCAGCTCGGGGGGTCGGGCCTACAATGAGCAGTTCTTC.

The chain has TRBV15 and TRBJ1-6; no clear D gene. Germline-derived CDR1 and CDR2 are LNHNV and YYDKDF (reference sequence). Trimming left V 6 bases short and J 0 bases short, with 15 bases between. The CDR3 loop spans 17 amino acids. The CDR3 region has the DNA TGTGCCACCAGACAGCGGTCTTTGGGCTCCTATAATTCACCCCTCCACTTT. Translating gives CATRQRSLGSYNSPLHF.

The chain combines TRBV7-6 with TRBJ2-7, with D uncertain. The V end was cut by 5 bases, the J end by 3 bases, with 11 bases between. In germline, CDR1 is SGHVS, CDR2 FNYEAQ. This CDR3 is built from 13 residues. The CDR3 loop reads CASSPSRFYEQYF. CDR3 sequence (DNA): TGTGCCAGCAGCCCCTCCAGGTTCTACGAGCAGTACTTC.

The rearrangement links TRBV11-2 to TRBJ2-1, with 16 bases lining up with TRBD2. The trim removed 4 bases at V and 0 bases at J, leaving 3 bases unmatched. This CDR3 has 18 amino acids. In germline, CDR1 is SGHAT, CDR2 FQNNGV. The CDR3 DNA sequence: TGTGCCAGCAGCTGGGGGACTAGCGGGAGGGGCTCCTACAATGAGCAGTTCTTC. Its protein is CASSWGTSGRGSYNEQFF.

V is TRBV12-5 and J is TRBJ1-2, with TRBD1 identical over 7 bases. This CDR3 spans 15 amino acids. V gave up 1 base and J gave up 0 bases; unmatched junction bases: 2. CDR1 is LGHNT, CDR2 FRNRAP, per germline. The CDR3 is CASGLGQGTNYGYTF. The CDR3 region has the DNA TGTGCTAGTGGTTTGGGACAGGGAACTAACTATGGCTACACCTTC.

The rearrangement links TRBV28 to TRBJ1-6, with unresolved D. CDR3 length equals 13 residues. Trimming cost V 3 bases and J 8 bases, with 8 bases left between them. From germline, CDR1 is MDHEN and CDR2 SYDVKM. CDR3: CASSFSLDSPLHF. CDR3 nucleotides: TGTGCCAGCAGTTTTAGTTTGGATTCACCCCTCCACTTT.

The chain is built from TRBV11-2 and TRBJ2-7; TRBD2 agrees at 7 bases. The CDR3 runs 15 residues. The ends lost 6 bases at V and 0 bases at J; junction bases unmatched: 8. CDR1 and CDR2 from the germline V gene are SGHAT and FQNNGV. The CDR3 sequence is CASSPSGTSSYEQYF. For the CDR3, the DNA is TGTGCCAGCAGTCCAAGCGGGACCAGCTCCTACGAGCAGTACTTC.

The V gene is TRBV30, the J gene TRBJ1-6; D call uncertain. V lost 1 base to trimming and J lost 0 bases, with 10 bases between them. Germline assignment: CDR1 GTSNPN and CDR2 SVGIG (reference sequence). The CDR3 is made up of 16 amino acids. The CDR3 spells CAWSALRSSYNSPLHF. The CDR3 DNA is TGTGCCTGGAGTGCACTCCGGAGCTCCTATAATTCACCCCTCCACTTT.

The chain has TRBV9 and TRBJ2-7, with TRBD2 matching over 8 bases. V shed 0 bases and J 2 bases; nucleotides not matched to a gene: 4. CDR3 length equals 15 residues. The germline CDR1 and CDR2 sequences are SGDLS and YYNGEE. CDR3 protein: CASSVGTSLPYEQYF. The CDR3 bases are TGTGCCAGCAGCGTAGGGACTAGCCTTCCCTACGAGCAGTACTTC.

The rearrangement joins TRBV4-3 to TRBJ2-7; the D gene is possibly TRBD1 (5 bases). Germline loops: CDR1 LGHNA, CDR2 YSLEER. With 4 bases removed from V and 3 bases from J, the gap between germline ends came to 10 bases. The CDR3 is made up of 13 amino acids. CDR3: CASSLRQYYEQYF. DNA for the CDR3: TGCGCCAGCAGCCTTCGACAGTACTACGAGCAGTACTTC.

This chain links TRBV4-2 with TRBJ2-1, with TRBD2 matching 9 bases. This CDR3 contains 16 residues. The ends lost 1 base at V and 6 bases at J; junction bases unmatched: 7. Germline V gives CDR1 LGHNA, CDR2 YNFKEQ. CDR3 amino acids: CASSQGVASGANEQFF. The CDR3 DNA reads TGTGCCAGCAGCCAAGGGGTTGCTAGCGGGGCCAATGAGCAGTTCTTC.

This clone showed up just once. The rearrangement joins TRBV6-5 to TRBJ2-7, with no clear D. V dropped 0 bases and J dropped 3 bases, with 15 bases sitting between them. Per the germline V gene, CDR1 is MNHEY and CDR2 is SVGAGI. The CDR3 has 16 amino acids. CDR3 DNA: TGTGCCAGCAGTTACTCGATGTCCAGGCAAGGCTACGAGCAGTACTTC. Its protein product is CASSYSMSRQGYEQYF.

This clone came up a few times. This chain uses TRBV19 with TRBJ1-1, with no clear D. The CDR3 has 14 amino acids. Trimming removed 2 bases at V and 0 bases at J, with 7 bases between. Germline CDR1 is LNHDA and CDR2 is SQIVND (reference sequence). The CDR3 reads CASSIFGVNTEAFF. The CDR3 bases are TGTGCCAGTAGTATATTCGGGGTGAACACTGAAGCTTTCTTT.

This clone was found once. CDR3 protein: CASSLTGYEQFF. DNA of the CDR3: TGTGCCAGCAGTTTAACGGGTTATGAGCAGTTCTTC. This chain joins TRBV12-3 or TRBV12-4 and TRBJ2-1; no reliable D call. With 2 bases removed from V and 8 bases from J, the gap between germline ends came to 7 bases. The CDR3 is 12 residues long.

In its sample, this clone was seen once. The gene calls are TRBV9 and TRBJ1-6; D unclear. V was trimmed by 0 bases and J by 9 bases, leaving 10 bases between them. This CDR3 is built from 14 residues. CDR1 SGDLS and CDR2 YYNGEE come from the germline V gene. For the CDR3, the DNA is TGTGCCAGCAGCGTAGGCCTCAGTTTTTCACCCCTCCACTTT. Protein sequence: CASSVGLSFSPLHF.

This sequence joins TRBV10-3 and TRBJ1-2; D possibly corresponds to TRBD1 (6 bases). The CDR3 loop spans 16 amino acids. Germline V lookup: CDR1 ENHRY, CDR2 SYGVKD. V was cut by 8 bases and J by 4 bases, with 23 bases left in between. CDR3 nucleotides: TGTGCCATCGGGCGTTTACAGGGCCGCGCTGGCTATGGCTACACCTTC. This translates into CAIGRLQGRAGYGYTF.

The CDR3 here is CASSLWGGNEQFF. Written as DNA, the CDR3 is TGTGCCAGCAGTTTATGGGGGGGCAATGAGCAGTTCTTC. The rearrangement uses TRBV12-3 or TRBV12-4 and TRBJ2-1, with 7 bases identical to TRBD2. The CDR3 extends over 13 amino acids. After removal of 2 bases from V and 6 bases from J, the junction contained 1 base not matched to a gene.